This T cell receptor beta chain appears in the sequencing data of a study of PD-L1 blockade in urothelial cancer. Study summary: Patients initiated atezolizumab in about 2014 at 1,200 mg intravenously every 3 weeks. It was at 3 weeks (second dose) and 6 weeks after treatment start that blood was analyzed.

The data were produced by immunoSEQ multiplex PCR, yet TCRdb's version contains in-frame clones alone and is incomplete. Seen here are around 45,000 clones, 88% observed once, and the top ten hold 13% to 15%. This sample comprised PBMCs, obtained around atezolizumab (anti-PD-L1) treatment. The sequence was obtained from a woman aged 55-70 years with urothelial cancer.

Here the CDR3 DNA reads TGTGCCAGCAGCGAGGGGGGACAGGGCGGCACTGAAGCTTTCTTT. This codes for CASSEGGQGGTEAFF. The genes are TRBV9 and TRBJ1-1; 9 bases line up with TRBD1. Losses at the gene ends were 3 bases for V and 4 bases for J; bases not matched to a gene: 7. Per germline, CDR1 SGDLS and CDR2 YYNGEE. The CDR3 has 15 residues.